The 23 T cell receptor beta chains given below trace back to one sample, sequenced in a study of shared clonotypes between healthy human individuals. Data came from immunoSEQ multiplex PCR; TCRdb stores just in-frame clones and leaves some out. Of a few million clones listed, over 85% are singletons. Sequenced: naive CD4+ T cells from PBMCs. Subset noted: CD45RA+ positively selected. These receptors all stem from a man aged 18-30 years in good health. Some clones in this sample may be carry-over from other donors' samples.

A note on this clone: Other DNA variants within this sample encode the same CDR3. The J gene is TRBJ2-3, the V gene TRBV29-1; D unclear. With 2 bases removed from V and 1 base from J, the gap between germline ends came to 7 bases. Germline-derived CDR1 and CDR2 are SQVTM and ANQGSEA. The CDR3 is made up of 13 amino acids. The CDR3 coding sequence is TGCAGCGTTGAAACCGGAGGCACAGATACGCAGTATTTT. Protein sequence: CSVETGGTDTQYF.

This clone was picked up a small number of times. The chain joins TRBV15 to TRBJ1-1; D gene ambiguous. This CDR3 region has 13 residues. V lost 2 bases and J lost 2, with 6 bases in between. Germline lookup yields CDR1 LNHNV and CDR2 YYDKDF (reference sequence). The CDR3 coding sequence is TGTGCCACCAGCAGACCCATAAACACTGAAGCTTTCTTT. Residues: CATSRPINTEAFF. The full variable domain, completed using reference TRBV15 and TRBJ1-1, is DAMVIQNPRYQVTQFGKPVTLSCSQTLNHNVMYWYQQKSSQAPKLLFHYYDKDFNNEADTPDNFQSRRPNTSFCFLDIRSPGLGDTAMYLCATSRPINTEAFFGQGTRLTVV.

This clone was observed a few times. This chain links TRBV30 with TRBJ1-4, with D unclear. Trimming stripped 8 bases from V and 8 bases from J, with 18 bases between. This CDR3 is 13 amino acids long. The V gene's germline CDR1 is GTSNPN and CDR2 SVGIG (reference sequence). This CDR3 reads CAGHRAVFEKLFF. CDR3 coding DNA: TGTGCCGGTCACAGAGCCGTTTTCGAAAAACTGTTTTTT.

This chain connects TRBV27 to TRBJ1-2; no clear D. CDR3 length: 14 amino acids. CDR1 is MNHEY, CDR2 SMNVEV, per germline (reference sequence). Between the trimmed V and J ends, which lost 3 bases and 6 bases, there was a span of 14 bases. The CDR3 is CASSFRAQYDGYTF. CDR3 DNA: TGTGCCAGCAGTTTTCGGGCACAGTATGATGGCTACACCTTC.

Points on this clone: Other DNA sequences in the same sample also yield this CDR3. The V gene is TRBV19, the J gene TRBJ2-3; no clear D. There are 13 residues in the CDR3. Germline V gene data show CDR1 as LNHDA and CDR2 as SQIVND (reference sequence). Trimming pared 6 bases from V and 1 base from J, leaving 8 bases between. Here the CDR3 reads CASSRGRTDTQYF. In nucleotides, the CDR3 is TGTGCCAGTAGCCGCGGCCGCACAGATACGCAGTATTTT.

J is TRBJ1-5 and V is TRBV28; D may be TRBD1 (5 bases). CDR3 length: 15 amino acids. CDR1 MDHEN and CDR2 SYDVKM come from the germline V gene. Trimming removed 5 bases at V and 7 bases at J, with 18 bases between. The CDR3 sequence: CASSRPQGMSQPQHF. The CDR3 bases are TGTGCCAGCAGTCGCCCGCAGGGAATGTCACAGCCCCAGCATTTT.

The CDR3 loop reads CASSFPGSETQYF. In nucleotides, the CDR3 is TGTGCCAGCAGCTTCCCCGGATCGGAGACCCAGTACTTC. V gene TRBV7-8 combines with J gene TRBJ2-5, with D unresolved. Germline values: CDR1 SGHVS, CDR2 FQNEAQ. This CDR3 comprises 13 residues. The V gene lost 3 bases and the J gene lost 5 bases, with 10 bases spanning the gap.

The CDR3 bases are TGTGCCAGCAGGGAAATAGCGGGAGTGATATCCGGGGAGCTGTTTTTT. Protein sequence: CASREIAGVISGELFF. This sequence joins TRBV27 and TRBJ2-2; 9 bases are a match to TRBD2. Trimming removed 6 bases from V and 6 bases from J; junction bases left unmatched: 11. The CDR3 runs 16 residues. The germline V gene has CDR1 MNHEY and CDR2 SMNVEV (reference sequence).

About this clone itself: Within the sample, other DNA sequences also encode this same CDR3. This rearrangement joins TRBV7-6 to TRBJ1-4; D not certain. With 1 base removed from V and 7 bases from J, the gap between germline ends came to 4 bases. The CDR3 covers 12 residues. Germline V gene lookup returns CDR1 SGHVS and CDR2 FNYEAQ. The CDR3 region is CASSLEGEKLFF. CDR3 bases: TGTGCCAGCAGCTTAGAGGGTGAAAAACTGTTTTTT.

V and J are TRBV5-1 and TRBJ2-3; D is ambiguous. There are 12 residues in the CDR3. From germline, CDR1 is SGHRS and CDR2 YFSETQ. Trimming took off 0 bases at V and 7 bases at J, with 6 bases between the two ends. The CDR3 DNA reads TGCGCCAGCAGCTTGGCCGAAAATACGCAGTATTTT. This translates into CASSLAENTQYF.

The chain is built from TRBV7-9 and TRBJ2-7; maybe TRBD1 (6 bases). Trimming stripped 1 base from V and 5 bases from J, with 15 bases between. This CDR3 has 15 amino acids. Germline V CDR1 and CDR2: SEHNR, FQNEAQ (reference sequence). The CDR3 sequence is CASSLDRVGYNEQYF. The DNA of the CDR3 is TGTGCCAGCAGCTTAGACAGGGTTGGGTACAACGAGCAGTACTTC.

This clone was seen a single time. This chain links TRBV2 with TRBJ2-7; TRBD1 agrees at 11 bases. This CDR3 region has 15 residues. V was pared by 7 bases and J by 6 bases, with 11 bases of the junction left unmatched. Germline V gene sequence: CDR1 SNHLY, CDR2 FYNNEI. CDR3 residues: CASMERRTGGLEQYF. DNA of the CDR3: TGTGCCAGCATGGAGAGGAGGACAGGGGGCCTCGAGCAGTACTTC.

The chain employs TRBV2 and TRBJ1-2, with TRBD1 matching over 7 bases. The ends lost 8 bases at V and 7 bases at J; junction bases unmatched: 10. The CDR3 runs to 13 residues. From germline, CDR1 is SNHLY and CDR2 FYNNEI. In DNA, the CDR3 is TGTGCCAGCGGAGGGGGCATCGGCCTTGGCTACACCTTC. It translates to CASGGGIGLGYTF. The full variable domain, its missing parts supplied by reference TRBV2 and TRBJ1-2, is EPEVTQTPSHQVTQMGQEVILRCVPISNHLYFYWYRQILGQKVEFLVSFYNNEISEKSEIFDDQFSVERPDGSNFTLKIRSTKLEDSAMYFCASGGGIGLGYTFGSGTRLTVV.

This rearrangement joins TRBV6-5 to TRBJ2-7; D remains unclear. Trimming removed 6 bases from V and 3 bases from J, with 15 bases in between. This CDR3 contains 14 residues. Germline V CDR1 and CDR2: MNHEY, SVGAGI. CDR3 protein: CASSTSLVVYEQYF. CDR3 nucleotide sequence: TGTGCCAGCAGCACCAGTTTAGTGGTCTACGAGCAGTACTTC.

The V and J genes are TRBV29-1 and TRBJ2-4; a possible D gene is TRBD2 (6 bases). The CDR3 is 13 residues long. V was cut by 3 bases and J by 3 bases, with 9 bases left in between. The V gene's germline CDR1 is SQVTM and CDR2 ANQGSEA. Here the CDR3 DNA reads TGCAGCGTTGAGGGGGAGGTCAAAAACATTCAGTACTTC. This encodes CSVEGEVKNIQYF.

The genes are TRBV29-1 and TRBJ1-2; 10 bases line up with TRBD1. Germline values: CDR1 SQVTM, CDR2 ANQGSEA. This CDR3 has 14 residues. V lost 6 bases and J lost 4; bases outside the gene matches: 8. The CDR3 sequence is CSVIGTGDPYGYTF. CDR3 in DNA: TGCAGCGTGATCGGGACAGGGGACCCCTATGGCTACACCTTC.

The chain joins TRBV7-6 to TRBJ1-1, with D possibly being TRBD1 (6 bases). The germline V and J ends were trimmed by 5 bases and 1 base, with 11 bases remaining between them. The CDR3 totals 14 residues. CDR1 and CDR2 (germline): SGHVS, FNYEAQ. DNA of the CDR3: TGTGCCAGCAGCCCGGGACAATGGAACACTGAAGCTTTCTTT. Residues: CASSPGQWNTEAFF.

The chain combines TRBV29-1 with TRBJ2-5, with D possibly being TRBD1 (6 bases). The CDR3 runs to 14 residues. Germline V CDR1 and CDR2: SQVTM, ANQGSEA. Trimming pared 8 bases from V and 0 bases from J, leaving 16 bases between. CDR3 nucleotides: TGCAGCACCAGGGGACCCTTGTACCAAGAGACCCAGTACTTC. Translation gives CSTRGPLYQETQYF.

This clone came up once. The V and J genes are TRBV5-1 and TRBJ2-3, with 7 nucleotides matching TRBD2. The ends lost 4 bases at V and 2 bases at J; junction bases unmatched: 7. The length of the CDR3 is 15 residues. The germline V gene encodes CDR1 SGHRS and CDR2 YFSETQ. CDR3 nucleotide sequence: TGCGCCAGCAGCCAAGCGGGATACAACACAGATACGCAGTATTTT. This codes for CASSQAGYNTDTQYF.

J is TRBJ2-2 and V is TRBV5-1; TRBD2 agrees at 13 bases. The CDR3 length is 17 residues. Trimming cost V 2 bases and J 5 bases; bases outside gene matches: 6. CDR1 and CDR2 from the germline V gene are SGHRS and YFSETQ. CDR3 sequence reads: CASSFGLAGDLTGELFF. As DNA, the CDR3 is TGCGCCAGCAGCTTCGGACTAGCGGGAGACCTAACCGGGGAGCTGTTTTTT.

The chain uses TRBV27 and TRBJ2-2, with TRBD2 identical over 8 bases. In germline, CDR1 is MNHEY, CDR2 SMNVEV (reference sequence). The CDR3 sequence is 15 residues long. V lost 1 base, J lost 6 bases, and 4 bases stayed unmatched. CDR3 nucleotide sequence: TGTGCCAGCAGTTTATGGGTAGCGGGACCCGGGGAGCTGTTTTTT. Residues: CASSLWVAGPGELFF.

The rearrangement joins TRBV27 to TRBJ1-2, with D possibly being TRBD1 (6 bases). This CDR3 comprises 14 residues. V dropped 4 bases and J dropped 7 bases, with 16 bases sitting between them. Germline lookup yields CDR1 MNHEY and CDR2 SMNVEV (reference sequence). Here the CDR3 reads CASSSTGTLSGYTF. DNA for the CDR3: TGTGCCAGCAGTTCTACCGGGACATTGTCTGGCTACACCTTC.

The J gene is TRBJ2-5, the V gene TRBV7-8; D is perhaps TRBD2 (7 bases). The V end lost 5 bases, the J end lost 1 base, and 23 bases lay between the germline ends. This CDR3 has 18 amino acids. Germline V gene sequence: CDR1 SGHVS, CDR2 FQNEAQ. CDR3 region: CASSAILGASGVQETQYF. For the CDR3, the DNA is TGTGCCAGCAGCGCGATCCTGGGGGCTAGCGGAGTCCAAGAGACCCAGTACTTC. Combining the CDR3 with reference TRBV7-8 and TRBJ2-5 gives the whole variable domain GAGVSQSPRYKVAKRGQDVALRCDPISGHVSLFWYQQALGQGPEFLTYFQNEAQLDKSGLPSDRFFAERPEGSVSTLKIQRTQQEDSAVYLCASSAILGASGVQETQYFGPGTRLLVL.